This T cell receptor beta chain was sequenced in a study of T cell repertoires in cytomegalovirus infection. Study overall: Indicated by public TCR beta signatures were CMV infection and matching HLA type. General study findings and limits: HLA-C-restricted, CMV-specific TCR beta clonotypes were dominant ex vivo. The cumulative frequency of public TCR beta families distinguished individuals who carried CMV together with the relevant HLA.

The sample holds one count of this clonotype. As yet, its antigen is unknown. Germline values: CDR1 SGHTA, CDR2 FQGNSA. Between the trimmed V and J ends, which lost 6 bases and 4 bases, there was a span of 12 bases. The CDR3 is 13 amino acids. TCRdb re-analysed the reads in MiXCR, keeping a single row per CDR3 protein. The sample has around 550,000 distinct CDR3 sequences, less than 30% seen once. The sequence was collected from a human donor in good health (CMV status not recorded). Some clones in this sample may be carry-over from other donors' samples. The chain links TRBV7-2 to TRBJ1-1, with a possible D match to TRBD1 (5 bases). Sequencing was done on a sample of PBMCs. The CDR3 protein is CASRARGPTEAFF. CDR3 sequence (DNA): TGTGCCAGCAGGGCCCGGGGACCCACTGAAGCTTTCTTT.